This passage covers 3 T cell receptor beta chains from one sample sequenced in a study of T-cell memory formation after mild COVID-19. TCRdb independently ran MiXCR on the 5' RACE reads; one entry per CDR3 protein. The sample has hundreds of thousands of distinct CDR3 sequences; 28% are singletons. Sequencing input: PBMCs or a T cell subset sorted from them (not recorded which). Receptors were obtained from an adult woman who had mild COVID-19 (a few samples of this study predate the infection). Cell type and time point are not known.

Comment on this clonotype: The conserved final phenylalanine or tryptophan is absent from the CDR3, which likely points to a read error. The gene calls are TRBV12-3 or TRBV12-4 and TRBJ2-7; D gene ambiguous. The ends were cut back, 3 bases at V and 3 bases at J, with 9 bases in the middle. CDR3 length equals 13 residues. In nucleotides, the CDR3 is TGTGCCAGCAGTTTTGGACCAGGCTACGAGCAGTACTTA. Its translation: CASSFGPGYEQYL.

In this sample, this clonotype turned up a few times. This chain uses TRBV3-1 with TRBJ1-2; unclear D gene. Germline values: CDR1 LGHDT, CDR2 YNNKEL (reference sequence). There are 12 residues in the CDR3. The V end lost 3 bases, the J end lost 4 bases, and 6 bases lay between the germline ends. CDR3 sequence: CASSQGGYGYTF. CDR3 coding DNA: TGTGCCAGCAGCCAGGGCGGCTATGGCTACACCTTC.

Written as DNA, the CDR3 is TGCGCCAGCAGCCATCCAGGGAGCCTCTATGGCTACACCTTC. Translation: CASSHPGSLYGYTF. This chain links TRBV4-1 with TRBJ1-2, with TRBD1 as a possible D gene (5 bases). Germline V CDR1 and CDR2: MGHRA, YSYEKL. CDR3 length: 14 residues. The V and J ends lost 3 bases and 4 bases respectively, with 12 bases between them.